One and the same sample provided the 16 T cell receptor beta chains below, sequenced in a study of T cell responses to AZD1222 COVID-19 vaccine. Sequenced by immunoSEQ multiplex PCR; TCRdb stores in-frame clones only, minus some. This sample carries 170,000 or so clones, around nine tenths of them seen once, and the ten largest clones take about 2.6%. Sequenced here: peripheral blood, sampled on day 0 of AZD1222 vaccination. These receptors all come from an adult in good health.

The chain recombines TRBV29-1 with TRBJ2-2; D is ambiguous. Germline CDR1 and CDR2: SQVTM and ANQGSEA. The CDR3 is 14 amino acids. V was trimmed by 4 bases and J by 0 bases, leaving 9 bases between them. Written as DNA, the CDR3 is TGCAGCGTTGTTCGCGGTCCGAACACCGGGGAGCTGTTTTTT. Protein product: CSVVRGPNTGELFF.

The chain couples TRBV6-5 to TRBJ1-1, with a possible D match to TRBD1 (5 bases). The CDR3 sequence is 14 residues long. V shed 3 bases and J shed 5 bases, with 13 bases lying between them. CDR1 MNHEY and CDR2 SVGAGI come from the germline V gene. The CDR3 DNA sequence: TGTGCCAGCAGTTATCGGCAGGGCGTAACTGAAGCTTTCTTT. It encodes CASSYRQGVTEAFF.

The V and J genes are TRBV7-9 and TRBJ2-7; 9 bases align to TRBD1. V lost 6 bases and J lost 5; bases outside the gene matches: 5. The CDR3 has 13 amino acids. CDR1 and CDR2 (germline): SEHNR, FQNEAQ (reference sequence). The CDR3 DNA sequence: TGTGCCAGCAGGGGGACAGGGACGAACGAGCAGTACTTC. Translating gives CASRGTGTNEQYF. The variable domain in full, with the rest retrieved from reference TRBV7-9 and TRBJ2-7, is DTGVSQNPRHKITKRGQNVTFRCDPISEHNRLYWYRQTLGQGPEFLTYFQNEAQLEKSRLLSDRFSAERPKGSFSTLEIQRTEQGDSAMYLCASRGTGTNEQYFGPGTRLTVT.

J is TRBJ2-5 and V is TRBV5-1; TRBD2 aligns across 8 bases. This CDR3 spans 15 amino acids. Germline V lookup: CDR1 SGHRS, CDR2 YFSETQ. The trim removed 2 bases at V and 2 bases at J, leaving 5 bases unmatched. CDR3 DNA sequence: TGCGCCAGCAGCTTTGGGCGGGGGGCACAAGAGACCCAGTACTTC. Translated: CASSFGRGAQETQYF.

The V gene is TRBV7-2, the J gene TRBJ2-7; 12 nucleotides align to TRBD2. The CDR3 sequence is 15 residues long. Germline CDR1 SGHTA, CDR2 FQGNSA. V was pared by 1 base and J by 7 bases, with 5 bases of the junction left unmatched. CDR3 in DNA: TGTGCCAGCAGCTTAGTAGGGCTAGCGGGGGGGGAGCAGTACTTC. It translates to CASSLVGLAGGEQYF.

This clone was recorded once. This sequence joins TRBV7-9 and TRBJ1-1, with 9 bases identical to TRBD1. The length of the CDR3 is 14 residues. The germline gives CDR1 SEHNR, CDR2 FQNEAQ (reference sequence). Trimming at V came to 2 bases and at J to 7 bases, leaving 5 bases not matched to a gene. For the CDR3, the DNA is TGTGCCAGCAGCTTAACGACAGGGGGAGATGAAGCTTTCTTT. This sequence encodes CASSLTTGGDEAFF.

V and J are TRBV18 and TRBJ1-6, with no clear D. CDR1 is KGHSH and CDR2 is LQKENI in the germline V gene. The V and J ends lost 3 bases and 1 base respectively, with 4 bases between them. CDR3 length: 14 residues. As DNA, the CDR3 is TGTGCCAGCTCACCCGCGTCCTATAATTCACCCCTCCACTTT. This codes for CASSPASYNSPLHF.

CDR3 residues: CASSLGLTGTYEQYF. For the CDR3, the DNA is TGTGCCAGCAGCTTAGGACTCACAGGGACCTACGAGCAGTACTTC. V usage is TRBV11-2 and J usage is TRBJ2-7; tentative D call: TRBD1 (6 bases). V lost 1 base and J 2 bases, leaving 12 bases between the germline ends. Per germline, CDR1 SGHAT and CDR2 FQNNGV. The CDR3 covers 15 residues. Supplemented by reference TRBV11-2 and TRBJ2-7, the full variable domain reads EAGVAQSPRYKIIEKRQSVAFWCNPISGHATLYWYQQILGQGPKLLIQFQNNGVVDDSQLPKDRFSAERLKGVDSTLKIQPAKLEDSAVYLCASSLGLTGTYEQYFGPGTRLTVT.

The rearrangement joins TRBV2 to TRBJ2-7; no clear D gene. CDR1 SNHLY and CDR2 FYNNEI come from the germline V gene. This CDR3 region has 15 residues. Trimming took off 1 base at V and 3 bases at J, with 13 bases between the two ends. CDR3 DNA: TGTGCCAGCAGTGAAGGCAGTATGGGCCTCTACGAGCAGTACTTC. It translates to CASSEGSMGLYEQYF.

The V call is TRBV29-1, the J call TRBJ2-3, with TRBD1 as a possible D gene (5 bases). Germline CDR1 is SQVTM and CDR2 is ANQGSEA. This CDR3 spans 14 amino acids. V was shortened by 3 bases and J by 9 bases, with 19 bases between the two germline ends. The chain's CDR3 is CSVEPSGVAGTQYF. The CDR3 DNA reads TGCAGCGTTGAGCCATCCGGTGTCGCAGGGACGCAGTATTTT.

V usage is TRBV7-2 and J usage is TRBJ2-7; 11 nucleotides match TRBD1. The length of the CDR3 is 14 residues. Germline CDR1 reads SGHTA; CDR2 reads FQGNSA. V dropped 6 bases and J dropped 1; count of bases not matched to a gene: 2. CDR3 region: CASSWDRGSYEQYF. CDR3 coding DNA: TGTGCCAGCAGTTGGGACAGGGGGTCCTACGAGCAGTACTTC.

The V gene is TRBV1, the J gene TRBJ1-2; TRBD1 reflects the table's D call only, with no check against the DNA. TRBV1 is assigned pseudogene status. This CDR3 region has 16 residues. The CDR3, as DNA: TGCACCAGGCACCGGGACAGGGGGCGCGGTAACTATGGCTACACCTTC. It is translated as CTRHRDRGRGNYGYTF.

This chain uses TRBV27 with TRBJ1-1; 7 bases fit TRBD1. Looked up from germline, CDR1 is MNHEY and CDR2 is SMNVEV (reference sequence). The CDR3 loop spans 19 amino acids. Trimming removed 3 bases from V and 2 bases from J; junction bases left unmatched: 18. CDR3 DNA: TGTGCCAGCAGTTTGGCGCCCGGCAGGGGGATTGTAGGAAACACTGAAGCTTTCTTT. This sequence encodes CASSLAPGRGIVGNTEAFF.

This clone was counted once. The chain employs TRBV7-8 and TRBJ1-2; D ambiguous. The V end lost 1 base, the J end lost 8 bases, and 14 bases lay between the germline ends. The CDR3 runs 14 residues. Germline values: CDR1 SGHVS, CDR2 FQNEAQ. CDR3 DNA sequence: TGTGCCAGCAGCTTAGGAGCCCCAACGATGGGCTACACCTTC. Protein: CASSLGAPTMGYTF.

The V gene is TRBV19, the J gene TRBJ2-3, with TRBD1 as a possible D gene (5 bases). The germline V and J ends were trimmed by 1 base and 6 bases, with 8 bases remaining between them. CDR3 length equals 13 residues. The germline V gene encodes CDR1 LNHDA and CDR2 SQIVND (reference sequence). CDR3 nucleotide sequence: TGTGCCAGTAGTATAGGACAGAGGGATACGCAGTATTTT. Encoded protein: CASSIGQRDTQYF.

The V gene is TRBV7-9, the J gene TRBJ2-1; D unclear. CDR1 and CDR2 (germline): SEHNR, FQNEAQ (reference sequence). Trimming left V 8 bases short and J 0 bases short, with 8 bases between. The CDR3 covers 13 residues. In DNA, the CDR3 is TGTGCCAGCTTACTGAGCTCCTACAATGAGCAGTTCTTC. Protein sequence: CASLLSSYNEQFF.